The 11 T cell receptor beta chains below all came from one sample that was sequenced in a study of T cells in Graves' hyperthyroidism and ophthalmopathy. Amplified TCR beta CDR3 regions came from RNA transcripts. When the TCR CDR3 underwent first-round RT-PCR, the HTBI primer set was used. TCRdb ran MiXCR on the multiplex PCR reads and lists one entry per CDR3 protein. The sample lists roughly 420,000 distinct CDR3 sequences, approximately 14% seen once, with around 7% in the top ten. What was sequenced was blood. These TCRs come from a woman aged 18-29 years with Graves' hyperthyroidism.

This clonotype was detected ten times or more. The chain's CDR3 is CASRNRGSTYGYTF. Written as DNA, the CDR3 is TGTGCCAGCAGAAACAGGGGGAGTACCTATGGCTACACCTTC. The chain is built from TRBV2 and TRBJ1-2, with 8 bases matching TRBD1. This CDR3 region has 14 residues. CDR1 and CDR2 (germline): SNHLY, FYNNEI. V trimming: 6 bases; J trimming: 4 bases; junction bases outside the gene matches: 7.

This clonotype showed up many times. The gene calls are TRBV24-1 and TRBJ2-1, with TRBD1 matching 12 bases. Trimming at V came to 0 bases and at J to 8 bases, leaving 4 bases not matched to a gene. CDR1 KGHDR and CDR2 SFDVKD come from the germline V gene. The CDR3 loop spans 16 amino acids. The CDR3: CATSDLPGTGGDEQFF. The CDR3 nucleotides are TGTGCCACCAGTGATTTGCCCGGGACAGGGGGCGATGAGCAGTTCTTC.

This clonotype was seen at least ten times. V is TRBV12-3 or TRBV12-4 and J is TRBJ2-4, with D maybe TRBD1 (6 bases). V lost 6 bases and J 7 bases, leaving 19 bases between the germline ends. This CDR3 contains 15 residues. The CDR3 DNA sequence: TGTGCCAGCAGCCCTACCGGGACAAGGTTTAACATTCAGTACTTC. Its protein is CASSPTGTRFNIQYF.

This clonotype was recorded at least ten times. The genes are TRBV30 and TRBJ2-7; the D gene is possibly TRBD2 (6 bases). Germline CDR1 is GTSNPN and CDR2 is SVGIG (reference sequence). The CDR3 runs 13 residues. Between the trimmed V and J ends, which lost 1 base and 5 bases, there was a span of 12 bases. CDR3: CAWSGAGRNEQYF. In DNA, the CDR3 is TGTGCCTGGAGTGGAGCAGGGAGGAACGAGCAGTACTTC.

This clonotype was found once. This chain joins TRBV11-2 and TRBJ2-3; D unclear. Per germline, CDR1 SGHAT and CDR2 FQNNGV. This CDR3 region has 16 residues. Trimming pared 1 base from V and 0 bases from J, leaving 11 bases between. DNA of the CDR3: TGTGCCAGCAGCTTAGTGCGAATAAGCAGCACAGATACGCAGTATTTT. Translating it yields CASSLVRISSTDTQYF.

The CDR3 protein is CASRGTGYTEAFF. Written as DNA, the CDR3 is TGTGCCAGCAGGGGAACAGGGTACACTGAAGCTTTCTTT. V gene TRBV6-1 combines with J gene TRBJ1-1; weak D call: TRBD1 (6 bases). CDR3 length: 13 amino acids. Trimming took off 6 bases at V and 3 bases at J, with 11 bases between the two ends. Germline CDR1 reads MNHNS; CDR2 reads SASEGT.

Ten or more counts support this clonotype. The chain couples TRBV20-1 to TRBJ2-5; 10 nucleotides align to TRBD2. J gave up 2 bases and V 1 base, and 7 bases lay outside the gene matches. The CDR3 runs to 16 residues. The germline gives CDR1 DFQATT, CDR2 SNEGSKA (reference sequence). The CDR3 DNA reads as TGCAGTGCTAGAGTCCAGCGGGGGGGCCGGCAAGAGACCCAGTACTTC. Protein: CSARVQRGGRQETQYF.

This clonotype was counted at least ten times. V is TRBV6-1 and J is TRBJ1-1; D perhaps matches TRBD1 (5 bases). V was clipped by 6 bases and J by 9 bases, with 17 bases between them. The CDR3 totals 13 residues. Germline loops: CDR1 MNHNS, CDR2 SASEGT. The CDR3 here is CASSISRQSQAFF. The CDR3 coding sequence is TGTGCCAGCAGCATCAGCAGACAGTCGCAAGCTTTCTTT.

This clonotype was seen ten or more times. The chain couples TRBV27 to TRBJ1-2; TRBD1 aligns across 8 bases. The trim removed 6 bases at V and 0 bases at J, leaving 3 bases unmatched. Germline V lookup: CDR1 MNHEY, CDR2 SMNVEV (reference sequence). The CDR3 has 14 amino acids. The CDR3 sequence: CASSLDRANYGYTF. The CDR3 nucleotides read TGTGCCAGCAGCCTGGACAGGGCTAACTATGGCTACACCTTC.

Concerning this clonotype: Because it lacks the conserved phenylalanine or tryptophan at the end, this CDR3 is likely a read error. This chain connects TRBV6-2 or TRBV6-3 to TRBJ2-1; unclear D gene. V was shortened by 6 bases and J by 6 bases, with 15 bases between the two germline ends. The CDR3 is 14 residues long. The germline V gene has CDR1 MNHEY and CDR2 SVGEGT. The CDR3 protein is CASRGSWSINEQFS. CDR3 coding DNA: TGTGCCAGCAGGGGTAGCTGGTCCATCAATGAGCAGTTCTCC.

This clonotype was counted many times. The chain uses TRBV6-1 and TRBJ1-2; D ambiguous. The CDR3 is 14 amino acids. V was shortened by 8 bases and J by 5 bases, with 18 bases between the two germline ends. Germline CDR1 is MNHNS and CDR2 is SASEGT. The CDR3 region has the DNA TGTGCCAGCTTAGGAGACTTCCTCCGGTATGGCTACACCTTC. Encoded protein: CASLGDFLRYGYTF.